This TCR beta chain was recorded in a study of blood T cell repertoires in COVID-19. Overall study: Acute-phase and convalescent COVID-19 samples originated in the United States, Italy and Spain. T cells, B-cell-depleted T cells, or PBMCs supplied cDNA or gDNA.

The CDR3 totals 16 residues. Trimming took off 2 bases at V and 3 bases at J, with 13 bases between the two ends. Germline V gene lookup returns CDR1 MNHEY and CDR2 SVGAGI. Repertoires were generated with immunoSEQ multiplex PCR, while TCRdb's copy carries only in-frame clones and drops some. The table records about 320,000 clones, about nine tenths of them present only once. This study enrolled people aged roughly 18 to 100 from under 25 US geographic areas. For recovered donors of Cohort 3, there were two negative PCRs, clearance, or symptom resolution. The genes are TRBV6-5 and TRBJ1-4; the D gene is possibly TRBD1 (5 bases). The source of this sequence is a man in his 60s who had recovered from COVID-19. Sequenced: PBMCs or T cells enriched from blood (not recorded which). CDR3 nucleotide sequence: TGTGCCAGCAGTTACAGTACCGACAGATCTAATGAAAAACTGTTTTTT. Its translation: CASSYSTDRSNEKLFF.